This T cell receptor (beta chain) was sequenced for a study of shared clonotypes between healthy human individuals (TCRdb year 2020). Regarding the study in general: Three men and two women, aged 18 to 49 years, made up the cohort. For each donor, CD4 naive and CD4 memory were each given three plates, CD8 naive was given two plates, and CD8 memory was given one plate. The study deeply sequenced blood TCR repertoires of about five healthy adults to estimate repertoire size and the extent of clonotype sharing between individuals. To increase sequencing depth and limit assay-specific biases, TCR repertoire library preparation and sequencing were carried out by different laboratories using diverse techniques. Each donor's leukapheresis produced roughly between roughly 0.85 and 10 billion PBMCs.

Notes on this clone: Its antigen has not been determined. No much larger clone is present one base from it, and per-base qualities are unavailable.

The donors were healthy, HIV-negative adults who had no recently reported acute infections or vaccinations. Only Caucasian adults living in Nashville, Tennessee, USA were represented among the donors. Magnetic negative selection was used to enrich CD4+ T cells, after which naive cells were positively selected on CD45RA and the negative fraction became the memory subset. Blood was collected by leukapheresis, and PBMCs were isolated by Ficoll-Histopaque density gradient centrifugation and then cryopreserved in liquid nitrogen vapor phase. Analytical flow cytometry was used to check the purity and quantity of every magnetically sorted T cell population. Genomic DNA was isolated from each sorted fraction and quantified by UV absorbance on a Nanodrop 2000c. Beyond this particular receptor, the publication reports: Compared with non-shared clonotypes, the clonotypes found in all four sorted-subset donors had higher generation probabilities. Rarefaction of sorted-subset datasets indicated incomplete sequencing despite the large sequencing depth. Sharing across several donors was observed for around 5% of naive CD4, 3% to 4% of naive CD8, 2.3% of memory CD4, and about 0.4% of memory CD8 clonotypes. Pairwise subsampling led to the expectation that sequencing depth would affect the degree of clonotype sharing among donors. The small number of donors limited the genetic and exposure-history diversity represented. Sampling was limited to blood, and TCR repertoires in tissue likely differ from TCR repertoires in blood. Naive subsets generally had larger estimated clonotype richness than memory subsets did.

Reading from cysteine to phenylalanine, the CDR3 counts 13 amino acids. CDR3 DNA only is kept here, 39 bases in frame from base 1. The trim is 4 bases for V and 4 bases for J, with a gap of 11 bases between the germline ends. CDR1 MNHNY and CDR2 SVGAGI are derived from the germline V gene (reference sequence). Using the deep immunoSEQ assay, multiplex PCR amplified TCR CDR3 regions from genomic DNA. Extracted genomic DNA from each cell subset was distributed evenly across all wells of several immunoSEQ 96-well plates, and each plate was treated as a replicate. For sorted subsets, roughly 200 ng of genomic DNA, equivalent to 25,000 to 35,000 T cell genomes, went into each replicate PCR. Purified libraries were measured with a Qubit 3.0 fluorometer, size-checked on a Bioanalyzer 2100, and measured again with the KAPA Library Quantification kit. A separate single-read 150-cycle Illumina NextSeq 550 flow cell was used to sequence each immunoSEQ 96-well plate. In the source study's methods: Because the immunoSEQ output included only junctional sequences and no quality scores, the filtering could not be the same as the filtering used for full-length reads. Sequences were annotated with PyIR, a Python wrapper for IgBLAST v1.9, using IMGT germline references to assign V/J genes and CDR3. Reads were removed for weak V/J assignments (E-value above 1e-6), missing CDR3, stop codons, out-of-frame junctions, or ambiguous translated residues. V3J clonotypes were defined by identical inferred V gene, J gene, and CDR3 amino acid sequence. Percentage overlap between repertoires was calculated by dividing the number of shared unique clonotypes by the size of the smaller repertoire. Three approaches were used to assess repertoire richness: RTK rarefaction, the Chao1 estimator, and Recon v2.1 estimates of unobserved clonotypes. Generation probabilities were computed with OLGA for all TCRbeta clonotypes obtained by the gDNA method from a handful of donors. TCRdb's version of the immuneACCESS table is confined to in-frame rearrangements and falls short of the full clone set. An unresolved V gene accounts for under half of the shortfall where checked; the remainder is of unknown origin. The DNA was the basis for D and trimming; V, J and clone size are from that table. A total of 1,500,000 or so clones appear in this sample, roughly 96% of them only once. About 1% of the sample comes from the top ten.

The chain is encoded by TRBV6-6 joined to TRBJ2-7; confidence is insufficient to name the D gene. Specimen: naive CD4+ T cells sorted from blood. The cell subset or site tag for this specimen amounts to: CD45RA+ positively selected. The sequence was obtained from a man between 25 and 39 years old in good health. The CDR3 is CASSLGTDYEQYF. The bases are TGTGCCAGCAGTTTGGGCACCGATTACGAGCAGTACTTC.